The clone carrying this T cell receptor beta chain has a single count. As yet, its antigen is unknown. Each CDR3 protein is one row after TCRdb ran MiXCR on the 5' RACE reads. This table holds about half a million distinct CDR3 sequences, about 20% found once. This record comes from a study of T-cell memory formation after mild COVID-19. Study information: Clustering of TCRs was largely donor specific.

Study-level results: Pre-infection memory already had some responding clones, implying cross-reactive memory joined. CD4+ clones that contracted lay mainly in CM and EM; CD8+ ones lay in EMRA.

The sample taken for sequencing was PBMCs or a T cell subset sorted from them (not recorded which). The origin of this receptor is an adult woman who had mild COVID-19 (a few samples of this study predate the infection). Cell type and time point are not known.

The CDR3 nucleotides read TGTGCCACCAGGGCTCCCTCGCTTTCTGGGGGGCCAGCTAATGAAAAACTGTTTTTT. It encodes CATRAPSLSGGPANEKLFF. The J gene is TRBJ1-4, the V gene TRBV19; possible D gene TRBD1, 6 bases. Germline lookup yields CDR1 LNHDA and CDR2 SQIVND (reference sequence). The CDR3 consists of 19 residues. The V and J ends lost 10 bases and 3 bases respectively, with 30 bases between them.